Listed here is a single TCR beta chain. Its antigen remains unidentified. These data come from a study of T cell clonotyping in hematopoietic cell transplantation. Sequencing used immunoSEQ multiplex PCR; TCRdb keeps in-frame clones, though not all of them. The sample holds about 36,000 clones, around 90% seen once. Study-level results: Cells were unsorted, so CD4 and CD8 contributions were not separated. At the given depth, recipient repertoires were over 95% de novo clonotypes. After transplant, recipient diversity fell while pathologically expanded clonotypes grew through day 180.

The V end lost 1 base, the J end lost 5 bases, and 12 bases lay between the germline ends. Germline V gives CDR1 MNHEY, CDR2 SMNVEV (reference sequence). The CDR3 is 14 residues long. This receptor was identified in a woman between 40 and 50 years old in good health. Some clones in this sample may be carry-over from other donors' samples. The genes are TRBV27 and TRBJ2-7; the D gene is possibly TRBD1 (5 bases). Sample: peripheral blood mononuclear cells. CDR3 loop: CASSLYGALNEQYF. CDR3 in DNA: TGTGCCAGCAGTTTATATGGGGCCCTCAACGAGCAGTACTTC.